This entry lists 27 T cell receptor beta chains sequenced from one sample in a study of tumor-infiltrating lymphocytes in primary liver carcinoma. Co-extraction of both nucleic acids (RNA and DNA) used about 20-34 mg of unsorted bulk tissue. A primer in the constant region served to generate TCR beta cDNA from 500 to 600 ng of total RNA. It was through three nested multiplex PCR rounds of slightly modified ARM-PCR that TCR beta libraries arose. Primers for the first two PCR rounds were TRBV1-TRBV30 forward primers and a C-beta reverse primer (approximately 10 cycles per round). TCRdb re-called the multiplex PCR reads with MiXCR, one entry per CDR3 protein. This table holds almost 55,000 distinct CDR3 sequences, about 73% found once. The specimen sequenced was liver tumor tissue from sampling region 2. Described subset: tumor region T2, inferior pole. These receptors all stem from a man between 40 and 49 years old with primary liver carcinoma and hepatitis B virus infection.

This clonotype was recorded at least ten times. The chain couples TRBV6-6 to TRBJ1-1; 10 bases fit TRBD1. The CDR3 is 12 amino acids. The ends lost 6 bases at V and 12 bases at J; junction bases unmatched: 7. Germline CDR1 reads MNHNY; CDR2 reads SVGAGI (reference sequence). The CDR3 DNA sequence: TGTGCCAGCAGCCCTGACAGGGGGCGATCTTTCTTT. This codes for CASSPDRGRSFF.

Many counts were recorded for this clonotype. The chain recombines TRBV30 with TRBJ1-1; D gene uncertain. The CDR3 length is 13 residues. V shed 0 bases and J shed 4 bases, with 9 bases lying between them. Per the germline V gene, CDR1 is GTSNPN and CDR2 is SVGIG (reference sequence). CDR3 coding DNA: TGTGCCTGGAGTGTCGATGTTAGCACTGAAGCTTTCTTT. Its protein is CAWSVDVSTEAFF.

Concerning this clonotype: A much larger clonotype is one base distant, so this may be a read error. The chain carries TRBV11-2 and TRBJ2-2; D is unresolved. CDR1 is SGHAT and CDR2 is FQNNGV in the germline V gene. This CDR3 is built from 13 residues. V lost 4 bases to trimming and J lost 10 bases, with 13 bases between them. The CDR3: CASSWVLPAELFF. The CDR3 DNA reads as TGTGCCAGCAGCTGGGTCCTTCCTGCGGAGCTGTTTTTT.

The genes are TRBV6-5 and TRBJ2-7, with TRBD1 identical over 8 bases. The length of the CDR3 is 14 residues. The V segment lost 0 bases and the J segment 10 bases; nucleotides outside the gene matches: 8. Germline CDR1 is MNHEY and CDR2 is SVGAGI. The CDR3 DNA follows: TGTGCCAGCAGTTACTCCGGACAGGGTGGAGAACAGTACGTC. Translation gives CASSYSGQGGEQYV.

Details on this clonotype: A read error may account for a junction end that differs from germline. The rearrangement links TRBV6-5 to TRBJ2-5, with D possibly being TRBD2 (5 bases). This CDR3 region has 15 residues. Germline assignment: CDR1 MNHEY and CDR2 SVGAGI. This CDR3 reads CASGYQARGSETQYF. CDR3 coding DNA: TGTGCCAGCGGTTACCAGGCTAGAGGGAGTGAGACCCAGTACTTC.

Details on this clonotype: One junction end disagrees with the germline gene, perhaps due to a read error. V gene TRBV12-3 or TRBV12-4 combines with J gene TRBJ2-5, with 10 bases aligning to TRBD2. The CDR3 is 15 residues long. The DNA of the CDR3 is TGTGCCTGCAGGGGTATAGCGGGAGGAGGTAAGACCCAGTACTTC. This encodes CACRGIAGGGKTQYF.

This clonotype was counted at least ten times. The gene calls are TRBV29-1 and TRBJ1-5; D ambiguous. The ends were cut back, 4 bases at V and 4 bases at J, with 8 bases in the middle. This CDR3 contains 12 residues. Germline V gene lookup returns CDR1 SQVTM and CDR2 ANQGSEA. CDR3 in amino acids: CSVGEGNQPQHF. The CDR3 coding sequence is TGCAGCGTTGGGGAAGGGAATCAGCCCCAGCATTTT.

Of note for this clonotype: The junction departs from the called germline gene at one end, perhaps through a read error. V and J are TRBV12-3 or TRBV12-4 and TRBJ2-7, with TRBD1 identical over 9 bases. The CDR3 spans 15 residues. The CDR3 is CASSLRTGGESEKYF. For the CDR3, the DNA is TGTGCCAGCAGTTTAAGAACAGGGGGCGAGTCCGAGAAGTATTTC.

As concerns this clonotype: This is likely a read error, given that the CDR3 carries no conserved phenylalanine or tryptophan at its end. The J gene is TRBJ2-7, the V gene TRBV11-2; maybe TRBD2 (8 bases). The CDR3 is made up of 15 amino acids. CDR1 and CDR2 (germline): SGHAT, FQNNGV. V lost 5 bases and J lost 5, with 19 bases in between. The CDR3 DNA follows: TGTGCCAGCAGCCAATACTCGGGAGGGGGCAACGAGCAGTACCTC. Translated, it gives CASSQYSGGGNEQYL.

In the case of this clonotype: At one end the junction does not follow the germline gene, possibly because of a read error. This rearrangement joins TRBV11-1 to TRBJ2-1; TRBD2 is a possible D gene (5 bases). This CDR3 has 15 amino acids. The V gene's germline CDR1 is SGHAT and CDR2 FQDESV (reference sequence). In nucleotides, the CDR3 is TGTGCCAGCCGCCCTGGAAAGGGTGACTACAATGAGCGGTTCTTC. Protein sequence: CASRPGKGDYNERFF.

This clonotype showed up many times. V gene TRBV5-1 combines with J gene TRBJ1-2; perhaps TRBD1 as D (5 bases). V lost 4 bases, J lost 6 bases, and 10 bases lay in between. The CDR3 length is 12 residues. Germline-derived CDR1 and CDR2 are SGHRS and YFSETQ. CDR3 loop: CASSVGGDGYTF. In DNA form, the CDR3 reads TGCGCCAGCAGCGTTGGAGGGGATGGCTACACCTTC.

This clonotype is a singleton in its sample. V usage is TRBV20-1 and J usage is TRBJ2-1; TRBD2 is a possible D gene (5 bases). The V end lost 1 base, the J end lost 6 bases, and 16 bases lay between the germline ends. The CDR3 runs to 15 residues. Per germline, CDR1 DFQATT and CDR2 SNEGSKA (reference sequence). CDR3 DNA sequence: TGCAGTGCTAGAGGGTCTAGTGGGAGAGGCAATGAGCAGTTCTTC. Residues: CSARGSSGRGNEQFF.

This clonotype was counted many times. This may come from a read error, since a much larger clone is one base off. This chain connects TRBV12-3 or TRBV12-4 to TRBJ2-7, with D unclear. Trimming shortened V by 5 bases and J by 6 bases, and 17 bases separated the two germline ends. The CDR3 extends over 14 amino acids. CDR3 sequence: CASSGPPRPCEQYF. The CDR3 DNA is TGTGCCAGCAGTGGCCCCCCACGGCCCTGCGAGCAGTACTTC.

The chain is built from TRBV6-2 or TRBV6-3 and TRBJ2-3; D is undetermined. The V end was cut by 5 bases, the J end by 2 bases, with 2 bases between. Germline V gene sequence: CDR1 MNHEY, CDR2 SVGEGT. The CDR3 runs to 11 residues. CDR3 in amino acids: CASSPTDTQYF. The CDR3 bases are TGTGCCAGCAGTCCCACAGATACGCAGTATTTT.

The rearrangement joins TRBV7-3 to TRBJ2-3; D remains ambiguous. The germline gives CDR1 SGHTA, CDR2 FQGTGA. Trimming removed 1 base from V and 4 bases from J, with 3 bases in between. CDR3 size: 12 residues. CDR3 in DNA: TGTGCCAGCAGCTTAAGCTCAGATACGCAGTATTTT. This codes for CASSLSSDTQYF. The complete variable domain, with remaining parts taken from reference TRBV7-3 and TRBJ2-3, reads GAGVSQTPSNKVTEKGKYVELRCDPISGHTALYWYRQSLGQGPEFLIYFQGTGAADDSGLPNDRFFAVRPEGSVSTLKIQRTERGDSAVYLCASSLSSDTQYFGPGTRLTVL.

As to this clonotype: A much larger clone differs from this one at a single base, so this may be a read error. The V call is TRBV7-3, the J call TRBJ2-1, with D unresolved. V was trimmed by 5 bases and J by 6 bases, leaving 17 bases between them. CDR3 size: 15 residues. Germline V gene lookup returns CDR1 SGHTA and CDR2 FQGTGA. The CDR3 DNA reads as TGTGCCAGCAGCCCCTCAACGATAGGCTTCAATGAGCAGTTCTTC. It is translated as CASSPSTIGFNEQFF.

This sequence joins TRBV6-1 and TRBJ1-5, with D unresolved. The length of the CDR3 is 14 residues. Germline V gene lookup returns CDR1 MNHNS and CDR2 SASEGT. Trimming cost V 7 bases and J 10 bases, with 20 bases left between them. CDR3 sequence reads: CASNVKAGVEPQHF. The CDR3 DNA reads TGTGCCAGCAATGTGAAGGCTGGTGTTGAACCCCAGCATTTT.

This clonotype was recorded at least ten times. This chain uses TRBV12-3 or TRBV12-4 with TRBJ2-3, with TRBD2 matching over 8 bases. The trim removed 3 bases at V and 3 bases at J, leaving 5 bases unmatched. The CDR3 is 15 residues long. The DNA of the CDR3 is TGTGCCAGCAGTTTCGGACTAGCTGGGACAGATACGCAGTATTTT. Translated: CASSFGLAGTDTQYF.

About this clonotype itself: Compared with germline, one end of the junction differs, possibly owing to a read error. The chain links TRBV28 to TRBJ2-7; D remains ambiguous. The CDR3 sequence is 15 residues long. The germline gives CDR1 MDHEN, CDR2 SYDVKM. DNA for the CDR3: TGTGCCAGCAGTCTATGGTCCAGCAGCTCCTACGCGCAGTACTTC. Its protein is CASSLWSSSSYAQYF.

This clonotype was detected only a few times. Germline is not matched at one junction end, which may reflect a read error. The chain uses TRBV5-1 and TRBJ2-1; perhaps TRBD2 as D (5 bases). Per the germline V gene, CDR1 is SGHRS and CDR2 is YFSETQ. CDR3 size: 13 residues. The DNA of the CDR3 is TGTGCCAGCGGCTTGGGCGCTTACAATGAGCAGTTCTTC. Amino acid sequence: CASGLGAYNEQFF.

In regard to this clonotype: Lacking the conserved final phenylalanine or tryptophan, this CDR3 likely reflects a read error. This chain links TRBV6-1 with TRBJ1-6; D gene unclear. The CDR3 extends over 13 amino acids. Germline CDR1 and CDR2: MNHNS and SASEGT. The CDR3 reads CASTEEYNSPLHL. The CDR3 bases are TGTGCTAGCACCGAGGAGTATAATTCACCCCTCCACCTT.

As to this clonotype: One junction end disagrees with the germline gene, perhaps due to a read error. The chain couples TRBV11-2 to TRBJ2-1; maybe TRBD2 (6 bases). Looked up from germline, CDR1 is SGHAT and CDR2 is FQNNGV. This CDR3 has 13 residues. The CDR3 DNA sequence: TGCGGGAGCAGCTTAAATGATGCCTATGAGCAGTTCTTC. It translates to CGSSLNDAYEQFF.

As regards this clonotype: This may come from a read error, since a much larger clone is one base off. The V and J genes are TRBV5-1 and TRBJ2-3; a possible D gene is TRBD1 (5 bases). V dropped 4 bases and J dropped 5 bases, with 17 bases sitting between them. The germline gives CDR1 SGHRS, CDR2 YFSETQ. CDR3 length equals 15 residues. CDR3 DNA: TGCGCCAGCAGCGAGCTTAACCTAGGGGAAGATACGCAGTATTTT. Residues: CASSELNLGEDTQYF.

This chain uses TRBV2 with TRBJ2-5; TRBD2 might be the D (6 bases). Germline V gene data show CDR1 as SNHLY and CDR2 as FYNNEI. Trimming took off 4 bases at V and 5 bases at J, with 14 bases between the two ends. The CDR3 runs 14 residues. DNA for the CDR3: TGTGCCAGCAGTGGGGGGGTCCTCGGGGAGACCCAGTACTTC. It codes for CASSGGVLGETQYF.

As to this clonotype: Mismatch with germline at one junction end may stem from a read error. CDR3 amino acids: CNVAQTVDVYTF. CDR3 in DNA: TGCAACGTTGCCCAGACAGTAGATGTCTACACCTTC. The V gene is TRBV29-1, the J gene TRBJ1-2, with D perhaps TRBD1 (5 bases). CDR3 length equals 12 residues. In germline, CDR1 is SQVTM, CDR2 ANQGSEA.

This clonotype appeared a single time. V is TRBV5-4 and J is TRBJ2-7, with 10 bases aligning to TRBD1. This CDR3 has 16 residues. Trimming took 4 bases from V and 9 from J; bases not matched to a gene: 16. Per germline, CDR1 SGHNT and CDR2 YYREEE (reference sequence). DNA for the CDR3: TGTGCCAGCAGCCATCCTCCCGGGACAGGGGTACAGCTGCAGTACTTC. It encodes CASSHPPGTGVQLQYF.

This clonotype was picked up one time. The chain uses TRBV10-2 and TRBJ2-3; the D gene is possibly TRBD2 (5 bases). Between the trimmed V and J ends, which lost 10 bases and 8 bases, there was a span of 25 bases. CDR1 WSHSY and CDR2 SAAADI come from the germline V gene. The CDR3 has 15 residues. The CDR3 protein is CATSPGLPVAVTQYF. Written as DNA, the CDR3 is TGCGCCACTTCACCTGGACTTCCGGTGGCAGTTACGCAGTATTTT.